Below are 18 T cell receptor beta chains sequenced from a single sample in a study of blood T cells in healthy people across ages. A second PCR of 7 to 11 cycles used a sample-barcoded 5' primer and a J-beta primer mix. TCRdb passed the 5' RACE reads through MiXCR, listing each CDR3 protein once. The table lists about 930,000 distinct CDR3 sequences, 29% of them singletons, with more than 8.5% in the top ten. The same data also contributed to another study, on T cells of mothers and their children.

The sample taken for sequencing was blood. These TCRs come from a woman in her forties in good health.

Worth noting for this clonotype: One junction end does not reproduce the germline sequence, and a read error may be involved. The chain has TRBV9 and TRBJ1-2; maybe TRBD1 (5 bases). This CDR3 spans 14 amino acids. Germline loops: CDR1 SGDLS, CDR2 YYNGEE. CDR3 sequence reads: CVSSPTTDNYGYTF. CDR3 bases: TGTGTCAGCAGCCCTACGACAGACAATTATGGCTACACCTTC.

This clonotype was picked up many times. The chain links TRBV11-2 to TRBJ2-1, with 8 nucleotides matching TRBD2. Germline V gene data show CDR1 as SGHAT and CDR2 as FQNNGV. The V segment lost 6 bases and the J segment 7 bases; nucleotides outside the gene matches: 8. CDR3 length: 14 amino acids. The CDR3 reads CASRNRGGANEQFF. The CDR3 nucleotides read TGTGCCAGCAGGAACCGGGGGGGCGCGAATGAGCAGTTCTTC.

The rearrangement links TRBV28 to TRBJ2-4; 8 nucleotides line up with TRBD2. The J call may not be correct, given that the DNA end is closer to TRBJ2-7. This CDR3 is 13 amino acids long. Germline lookup yields CDR1 MDHEN and CDR2 SYDVKM. CDR3 in amino acids: CASSFRGGIEQYF. CDR3 DNA sequence: TGTGCCAGCAGTTTCCGGGGGGGGATCGAGCAGTACTTC.

The chain couples TRBV12-3 or TRBV12-4 to TRBJ2-5; D might be TRBD2 (6 bases). The CDR3 sequence is 14 residues long. Deletions cut 10 bases from V and 1 base from J, with 16 bases between. CDR3 loop: CANSLGGIQETQYF. The CDR3 bases are TGTGCCAACAGCCTGGGGGGAATCCAAGAGACCCAGTACTTC.

This clonotype has more than one count but fewer than ten. This chain links TRBV4-3 with TRBJ2-7; D is unresolved. Germline loops: CDR1 LGHNA, CDR2 YSLEER. The CDR3 sequence is 15 residues long. Trimming took off 4 bases at V and 3 bases at J, with 16 bases between the two ends. DNA for the CDR3: TGCGCCAGCAGCCCTCTCCGGACGACGTTCTACGAGCAGTACTTC. It encodes CASSPLRTTFYEQYF.

As concerns this clonotype: A much larger clone differs from this one at a single base, so this may be a read error. The CDR3 nucleotides read TGTGCCAGCAGTCACAGGGAAGCTAATCCACCCCTCCACTTT. Residues: CASSHREANPPLHF. The rearrangement links TRBV6-5 to TRBJ1-6, with D perhaps TRBD1 (6 bases). Looked up from germline, CDR1 is MNHEY and CDR2 is SVGAGI. There are 14 residues in the CDR3.

This clonotype appeared many times. The CDR3 nucleotides read TGTGCCACCAGTCTCGGCAACTCTGGGGCCAACGTCCTGACTTTC. This codes for CATSLGNSGANVLTF. V is TRBV24-1 and J is TRBJ2-6; D call uncertain. Germline assignment: CDR1 KGHDR and CDR2 SFDVKD. Trimming left V 6 bases short and J 0 bases short, with 8 bases between. The CDR3 consists of 15 residues.

This clonotype was seen repeatedly, ten times or more. This rearrangement joins TRBV5-1 to TRBJ1-2; D remains unclear. V was shortened by 2 bases and J by 0 bases, with 17 bases between the two germline ends. Germline CDR1 is SGHRS and CDR2 is YFSETQ. The CDR3 is made up of 17 amino acids. CDR3 nucleotide sequence: TGCGCCAGCAGCTTTAATTCTGGTGCGTTAGCTAACTATGGCTACACCTTC. It codes for CASSFNSGALANYGYTF.

This clonotype occurred a few times. The genes are TRBV29-1 and TRBJ2-1, with D uncertain. Germline assignment: CDR1 SQVTM and CDR2 ANQGSEA. CDR3 length: 14 residues. The ends were cut back, 1 base at V and 6 bases at J, with 13 bases in the middle. CDR3 loop: CSVEVEAGGNEQFF. The CDR3 DNA follows: TGCAGCGTTGAAGTCGAGGCAGGTGGCAATGAGCAGTTCTTC.

This clonotype was seen a handful of times. This chain links TRBV7-2 with TRBJ1-5; a weak D match, TRBD1 (5 bases). Trimming pared 5 bases from V and 5 bases from J, leaving 10 bases between. Germline CDR1 reads SGHTA; CDR2 reads FQGNSA. The CDR3 is made up of 13 amino acids. The CDR3, as DNA: TGTGCCAGCAGCCCAGGGTATTATCAGCCCCAGCATTTT. Protein sequence: CASSPGYYQPQHF.

This clonotype was observed a handful of times. The gene calls are TRBV18 and TRBJ1-5; a possible D gene is TRBD1 (5 bases). Germline V gives CDR1 KGHSH, CDR2 LQKENI. V lost 6 bases and J lost 6, with 12 bases in between. The CDR3 totals 13 residues. Here the CDR3 DNA reads TGTGCCAGCTCGTACCAGGGCGGTCAGCCCCAGCATTTT. Its protein product is CASSYQGGQPQHF.

The V call is TRBV7-9, the J call TRBJ1-1; tentative D call: TRBD1 (6 bases). V lost 1 base and J 7 bases, leaving 10 bases between the germline ends. CDR1 and CDR2 (germline): SEHNR, FQNEAQ (reference sequence). The CDR3 has 13 amino acids. CDR3 residues: CASSLGGQLEAFF. The CDR3 DNA follows: TGTGCCAGCAGCTTAGGAGGACAGCTTGAAGCTTTCTTT.

This clonotype was counted a few times. The chain's CDR3 is CASSQTGLAGPETQYF. In nucleotides, the CDR3 is TGTGCCAGCAGCCAAACGGGACTAGCGGGACCGGAGACCCAGTACTTC. The chain joins TRBV3-1 to TRBJ2-5; 13 bases fit TRBD2. The CDR3 contains 16 residues. Germline V gives CDR1 LGHDT, CDR2 YNNKEL (reference sequence). Trimming cost V 2 bases and J 5 bases; bases outside gene matches: 5.

This clonotype was counted ten times or more. The V call is TRBV12-3 or TRBV12-4, the J call TRBJ2-7; no definite D call. The CDR3 has 13 residues. The germline V and J ends were trimmed by 0 bases and 3 bases, with 6 bases remaining between them. In nucleotides, the CDR3 is TGTGCCAGCAGTTTAGCGCTCAGCTACGAGCAGTACTTC. It codes for CASSLALSYEQYF.

This clonotype was found many times. The J gene is TRBJ1-2, the V gene TRBV28; D not resolved. Germline V CDR1 and CDR2: MDHEN, SYDVKM. V was cut by 4 bases and J by 8 bases, with 14 bases left in between. This CDR3 comprises 13 residues. The CDR3 spells CASSSPPWVGYTF. DNA of the CDR3: TGTGCCAGCAGTTCACCTCCTTGGGTAGGCTACACCTTC.

There are a few counts of this clonotype. This chain links TRBV4-1 with TRBJ2-1, with a tentative D call TRBD1 (5 bases). The length of the CDR3 is 14 residues. Trimming took 4 bases from V and 5 from J, leaving 12 bases between them. Per germline, CDR1 MGHRA and CDR2 YSYEKL. Here the CDR3 reads CASSRVPRDNEQFF. The CDR3 DNA is TGCGCCAGCAGCCGGGTCCCCAGGGACAATGAGCAGTTCTTC.

This clonotype has a handful of counts. This chain links TRBV19 with TRBJ2-1, with D maybe TRBD1 (5 bases). The germline V gene has CDR1 LNHDA and CDR2 SQIVND (reference sequence). Deletions cut 5 bases from V and 0 bases from J, with 14 bases between. There are 16 residues in the CDR3. This CDR3 reads CASSGALRSSYNEQFF. CDR3 sequence (DNA): TGTGCCAGTAGTGGGGCCCTCAGGAGCTCCTACAATGAGCAGTTCTTC.

The chain uses TRBV6-5 and TRBJ1-2, with D maybe TRBD1 (5 bases). The V gene's germline CDR1 is MNHEY and CDR2 SVGAGI. V gave up 7 bases and J gave up 4 bases, with 16 bases separating them. The CDR3 consists of 14 residues. As DNA, the CDR3 is TGTGCCAGCAAAGCGACAGCTTCGGGCTATGGCTACACCTTC. Translation gives CASKATASGYGYTF.